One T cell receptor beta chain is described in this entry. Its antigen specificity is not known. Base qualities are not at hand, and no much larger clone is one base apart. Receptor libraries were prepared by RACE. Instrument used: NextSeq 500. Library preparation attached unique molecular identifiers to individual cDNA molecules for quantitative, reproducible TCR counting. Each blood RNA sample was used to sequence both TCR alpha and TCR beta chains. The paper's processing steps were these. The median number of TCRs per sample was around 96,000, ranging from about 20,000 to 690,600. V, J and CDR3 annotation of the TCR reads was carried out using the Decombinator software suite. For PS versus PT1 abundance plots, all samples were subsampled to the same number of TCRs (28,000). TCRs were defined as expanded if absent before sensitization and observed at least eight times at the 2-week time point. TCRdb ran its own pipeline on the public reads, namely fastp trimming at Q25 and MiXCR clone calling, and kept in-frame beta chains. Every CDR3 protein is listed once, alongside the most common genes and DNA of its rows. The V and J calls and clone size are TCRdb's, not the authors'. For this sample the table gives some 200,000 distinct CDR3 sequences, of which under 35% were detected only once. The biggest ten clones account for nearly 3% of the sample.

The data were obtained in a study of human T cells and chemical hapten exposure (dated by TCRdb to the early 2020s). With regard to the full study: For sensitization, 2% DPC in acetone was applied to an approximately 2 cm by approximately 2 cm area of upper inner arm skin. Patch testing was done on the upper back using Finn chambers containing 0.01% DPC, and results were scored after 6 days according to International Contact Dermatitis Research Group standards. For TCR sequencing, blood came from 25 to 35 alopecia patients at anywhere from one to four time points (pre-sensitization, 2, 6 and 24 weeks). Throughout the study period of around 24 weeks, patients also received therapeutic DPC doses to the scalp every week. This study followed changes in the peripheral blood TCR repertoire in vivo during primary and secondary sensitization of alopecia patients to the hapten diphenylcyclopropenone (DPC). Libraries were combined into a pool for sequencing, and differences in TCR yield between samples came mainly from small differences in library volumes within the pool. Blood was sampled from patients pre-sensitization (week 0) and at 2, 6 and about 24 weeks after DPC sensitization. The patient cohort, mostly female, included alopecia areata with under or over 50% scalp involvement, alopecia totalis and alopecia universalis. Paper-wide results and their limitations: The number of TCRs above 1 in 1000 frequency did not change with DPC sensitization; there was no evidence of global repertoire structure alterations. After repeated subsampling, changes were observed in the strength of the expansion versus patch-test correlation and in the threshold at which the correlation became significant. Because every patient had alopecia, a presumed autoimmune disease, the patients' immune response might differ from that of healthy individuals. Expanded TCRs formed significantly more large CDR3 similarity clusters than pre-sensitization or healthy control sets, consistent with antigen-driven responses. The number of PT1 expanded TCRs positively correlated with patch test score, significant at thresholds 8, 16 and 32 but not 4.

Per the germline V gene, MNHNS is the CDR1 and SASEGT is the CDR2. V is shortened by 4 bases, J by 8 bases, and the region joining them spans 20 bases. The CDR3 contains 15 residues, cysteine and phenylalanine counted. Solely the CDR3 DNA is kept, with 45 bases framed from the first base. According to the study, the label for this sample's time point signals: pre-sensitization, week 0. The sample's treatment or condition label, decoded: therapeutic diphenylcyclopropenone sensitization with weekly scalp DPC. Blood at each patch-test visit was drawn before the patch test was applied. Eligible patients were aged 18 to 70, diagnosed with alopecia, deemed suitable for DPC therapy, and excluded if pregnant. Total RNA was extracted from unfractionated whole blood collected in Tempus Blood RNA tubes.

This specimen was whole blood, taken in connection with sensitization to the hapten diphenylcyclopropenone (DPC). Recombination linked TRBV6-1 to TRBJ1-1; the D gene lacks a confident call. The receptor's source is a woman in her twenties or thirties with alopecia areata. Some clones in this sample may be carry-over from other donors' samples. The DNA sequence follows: TGTGCCAGCAGTGCCGGCGGAGGTAGGACCCTCGAAGCTTTCTTT. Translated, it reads CASSAGGGRTLEAFF.